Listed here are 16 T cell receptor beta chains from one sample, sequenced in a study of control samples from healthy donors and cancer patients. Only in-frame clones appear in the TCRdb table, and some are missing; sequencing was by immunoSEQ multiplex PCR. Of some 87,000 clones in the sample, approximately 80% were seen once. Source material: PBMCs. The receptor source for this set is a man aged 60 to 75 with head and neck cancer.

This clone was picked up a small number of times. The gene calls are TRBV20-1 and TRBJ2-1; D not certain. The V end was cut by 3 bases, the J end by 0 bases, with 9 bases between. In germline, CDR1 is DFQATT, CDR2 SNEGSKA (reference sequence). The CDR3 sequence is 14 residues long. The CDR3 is CSASAPGSYNEQFF. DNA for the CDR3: TGCAGTGCTAGTGCTCCTGGCTCCTACAATGAGCAGTTCTTC.

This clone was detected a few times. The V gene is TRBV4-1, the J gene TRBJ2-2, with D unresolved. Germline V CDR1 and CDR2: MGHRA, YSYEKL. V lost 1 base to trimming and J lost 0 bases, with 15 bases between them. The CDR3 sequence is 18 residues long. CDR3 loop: CASSQGILRRSNTGELFF. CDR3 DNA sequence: TGCGCCAGCAGCCAAGGTATATTAAGAAGGTCGAACACCGGGGAGCTGTTTTTT.

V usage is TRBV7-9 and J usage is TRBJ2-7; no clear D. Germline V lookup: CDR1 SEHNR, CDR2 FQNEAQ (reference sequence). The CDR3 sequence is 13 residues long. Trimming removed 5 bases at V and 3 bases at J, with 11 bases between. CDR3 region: CASSPASVYEQYF. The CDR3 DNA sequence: TGTGCCAGCAGCCCGGCGTCGGTCTACGAGCAGTACTTC.

CDR3 sequence reads: CASSDGNRDNEQFF. For the CDR3, the DNA is TGTGCCAGCAGTGACGGGAACCGGGACAATGAGCAGTTCTTC. The chain has TRBV6-4 and TRBJ2-1; D is ambiguous. The CDR3 consists of 14 residues. Germline values: CDR1 MRHNA, CDR2 SNTAGT. Trimming removed 2 bases at V and 5 bases at J, with 10 bases between.

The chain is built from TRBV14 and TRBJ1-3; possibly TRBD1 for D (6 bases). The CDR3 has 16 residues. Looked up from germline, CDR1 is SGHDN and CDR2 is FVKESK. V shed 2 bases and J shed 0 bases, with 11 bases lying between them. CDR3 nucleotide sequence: TGTGCCAGCAGCCAACTCACAGGGATCTCTGGAAACACCATATATTTT. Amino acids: CASSQLTGISGNTIYF.

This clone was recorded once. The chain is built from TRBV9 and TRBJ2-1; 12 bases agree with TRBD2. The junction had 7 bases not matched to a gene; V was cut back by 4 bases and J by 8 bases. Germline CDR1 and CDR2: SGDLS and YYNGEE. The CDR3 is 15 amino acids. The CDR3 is CASSPRLAGEYEQFF. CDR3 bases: TGTGCCAGCAGCCCCCGACTAGCGGGAGAGTATGAGCAGTTCTTC. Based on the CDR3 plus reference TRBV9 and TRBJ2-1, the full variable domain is DSGVTQTPKHLITATGQRVTLRCSPRSGDLSVYWYQQSLDQGLQFLIQYYNGEERAKGNILERFSAQQFPDLHSELNLSSLELGDSALYFCASSPRLAGEYEQFFGPGTRLTVL.

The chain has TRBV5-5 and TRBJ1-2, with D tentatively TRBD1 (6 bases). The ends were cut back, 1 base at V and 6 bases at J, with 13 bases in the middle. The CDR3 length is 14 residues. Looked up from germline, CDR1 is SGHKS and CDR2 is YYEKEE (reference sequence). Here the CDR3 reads CASSLNWGRDGYTF. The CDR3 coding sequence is TGTGCCAGCAGCTTGAATTGGGGGCGGGATGGCTACACCTTC.

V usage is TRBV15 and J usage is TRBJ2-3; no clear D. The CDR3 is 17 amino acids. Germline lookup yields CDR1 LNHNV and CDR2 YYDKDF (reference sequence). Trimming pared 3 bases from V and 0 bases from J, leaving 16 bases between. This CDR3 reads CATSSEVQLRSTDTQYF. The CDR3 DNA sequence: TGTGCCACCAGCAGTGAGGTCCAGCTGAGAAGCACAGATACGCAGTATTTT.

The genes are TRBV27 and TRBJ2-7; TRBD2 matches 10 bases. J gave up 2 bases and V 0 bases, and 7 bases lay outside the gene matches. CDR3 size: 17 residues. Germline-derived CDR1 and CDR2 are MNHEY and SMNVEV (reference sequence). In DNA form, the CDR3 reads TGTGCCAGCAGTTTATCGGCCCTAGCGGGAGCGGCCTACGAGCAGTACTTC. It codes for CASSLSALAGAAYEQYF.

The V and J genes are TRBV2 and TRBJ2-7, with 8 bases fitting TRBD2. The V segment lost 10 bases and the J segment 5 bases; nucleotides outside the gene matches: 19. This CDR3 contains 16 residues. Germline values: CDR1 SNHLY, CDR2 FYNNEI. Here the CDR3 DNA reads TGTGCCACCGAGGGCCCCACTAGCGGCCCGCTAGACGAGCAGTACTTC. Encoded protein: CATEGPTSGPLDEQYF.

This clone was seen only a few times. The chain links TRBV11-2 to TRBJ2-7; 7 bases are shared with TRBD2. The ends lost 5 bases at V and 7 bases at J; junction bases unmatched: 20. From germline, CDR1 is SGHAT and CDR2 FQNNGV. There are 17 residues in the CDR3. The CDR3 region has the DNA TGTGCCAGCAGCCCCCTAGGCGGAGTTCGGACTAGATGGGAGCAGTACTTC. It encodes CASSPLGGVRTRWEQYF.

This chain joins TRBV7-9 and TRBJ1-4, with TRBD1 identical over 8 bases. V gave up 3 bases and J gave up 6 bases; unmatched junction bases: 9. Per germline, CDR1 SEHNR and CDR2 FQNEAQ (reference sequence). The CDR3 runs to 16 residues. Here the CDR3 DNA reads TGTGCCAGCAGCTTGGCAACAGGGGGAACGGATGAAAAACTGTTTTTT. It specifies CASSLATGGTDEKLFF.

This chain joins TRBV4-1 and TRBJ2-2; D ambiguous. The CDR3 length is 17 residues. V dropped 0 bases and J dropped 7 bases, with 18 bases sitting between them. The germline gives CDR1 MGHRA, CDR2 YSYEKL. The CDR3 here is CASSQDRRRRLSGELFF. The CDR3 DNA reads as TGCGCCAGCAGCCAAGATAGGCGTCGACGCCTCAGCGGGGAGCTGTTTTTT.

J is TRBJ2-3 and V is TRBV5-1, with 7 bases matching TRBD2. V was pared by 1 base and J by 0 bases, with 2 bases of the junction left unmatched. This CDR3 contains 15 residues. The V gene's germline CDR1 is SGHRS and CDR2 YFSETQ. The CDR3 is CASSLWEGSTDTQYF. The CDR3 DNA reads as TGCGCCAGCAGCTTGTGGGAGGGGAGCACAGATACGCAGTATTTT.

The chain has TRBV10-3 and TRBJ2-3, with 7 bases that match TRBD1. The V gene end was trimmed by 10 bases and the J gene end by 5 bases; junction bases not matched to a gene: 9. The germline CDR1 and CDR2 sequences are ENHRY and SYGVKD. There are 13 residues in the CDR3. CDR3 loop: CATLQGSRDTQYF. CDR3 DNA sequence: TGTGCCACATTACAGGGGTCGAGAGATACGCAGTATTTT.

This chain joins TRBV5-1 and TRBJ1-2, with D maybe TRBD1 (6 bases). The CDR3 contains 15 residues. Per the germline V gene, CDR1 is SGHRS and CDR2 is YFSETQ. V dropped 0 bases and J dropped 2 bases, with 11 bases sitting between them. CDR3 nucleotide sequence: TGCGCCAGCAGCTTGGATGGGGGGCAGAACTATGGCTACACCTTC. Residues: CASSLDGGQNYGYTF.